Shown below are 19 T cell receptor beta chains from a single sample sequenced in a study of shared clonotypes between healthy human individuals. Repertoires were generated with immunoSEQ multiplex PCR, while TCRdb's copy carries only in-frame clones and drops some. The sample yields about 2.4 million clones, approximately 94% seen once. Sequencing input: naive CD4+ T cells from PBMCs. Subset in this sample: CD45RA+ positively selected. These receptors were collected from a man between 18 and 35 years old in good health. Some clones in this sample may be carry-over from other donors' samples.

This clone turned up a few times. The sample contains more than one DNA sequence encoding this CDR3. The V and J genes are TRBV9 and TRBJ1-1; unclear D gene. CDR1 is SGDLS, CDR2 YYNGEE, per germline. Deletions cut 2 bases from V and 0 bases from J, with 5 bases between. The CDR3 has 13 residues. CDR3 sequence (DNA): TGTGCCAGCAGCGTTTGGGTGAACACTGAAGCTTTCTTT. Its translation is CASSVWVNTEAFF.

The chain joins TRBV19 to TRBJ1-5, with D possibly TRBD1 on 5 matching bases. V was pared by 2 bases and J by 5 bases, with 16 bases between. The germline gives CDR1 LNHDA, CDR2 SQIVND (reference sequence). The CDR3 loop spans 16 amino acids. The CDR3 here is CASSISGLRGDQPQHF. The CDR3 DNA is TGTGCCAGTAGTATATCGGGGTTGAGGGGAGATCAGCCCCAGCATTTT.

The V call is TRBV5-4, the J call TRBJ2-5; 10 bases are shared with TRBD2. The CDR3 has 15 amino acids. V dropped 0 bases and J dropped 5; count of bases not matched to a gene: 4. Germline-derived CDR1 and CDR2 are SGHNT and YYREEE (reference sequence). CDR3 sequence (DNA): TGTGCCAGCAGCTTGGTGGCTAGCGGGAGTGAGACCCAGTACTTC. It yields the protein CASSLVASGSETQYF.

The V gene is TRBV6-5, the J gene TRBJ1-1; D gene unclear. Germline CDR1 is MNHEY and CDR2 is SVGAGI. V lost 2 bases and J 6 bases, leaving 4 bases between the germline ends. The CDR3 covers 11 residues. The CDR3 loop reads CASSYLAEAFF. The CDR3 bases are TGTGCCAGCAGTTACCTCGCTGAAGCTTTCTTT.

The chain couples TRBV18 to TRBJ2-7; 7 bases are shared with TRBD1. In germline, CDR1 is KGHSH, CDR2 LQKENI. The CDR3 is 15 residues long. The junction had 9 bases not matched to a gene; V was cut back by 5 bases and J by 2 bases. Here the CDR3 DNA reads TGTGCCAGCTCAGACGCTCTTGGACAGGCCTACGAGCAGTACTTC. As protein: CASSDALGQAYEQYF. The whole variable domain, filled in from reference TRBV18 and TRBJ2-7, reads NAGVMQNPRHLVRRRGQEARLRCSPMKGHSHVYWYRQLPEEGLKFMVYLQKENIIDESGMPKERFSAEFPKEGPSILRIQQVVRGDSAAYFCASSDALGQAYEQYFGPGTRLTVT.

The chain has TRBV5-1 and TRBJ2-2, with 9 positions matching TRBD2. This CDR3 contains 15 residues. Germline-derived CDR1 and CDR2 are SGHRS and YFSETQ. After removal of 0 bases from V and 6 bases from J, the junction contained 3 bases not matched to a gene. The CDR3 sequence is CASSLAAGGSGELFF. In nucleotides, the CDR3 is TGCGCCAGCAGCTTGGCTGCGGGAGGGTCCGGGGAGCTGTTTTTT.

This clone was observed a single time. V and J are TRBV5-4 and TRBJ2-7; the D gene is possibly TRBD2 (7 bases). Looked up from germline, CDR1 is SGHNT and CDR2 is YYREEE (reference sequence). With 4 bases removed from V and 6 bases from J, the gap between germline ends came to 17 bases. The CDR3 totals 14 residues. The CDR3 region is CASSRGAAGGEQYF. The CDR3 nucleotides read TGTGCCAGCAGCCGGGGGGCCGCCGGGGGCGAGCAGTACTTC.

The CDR3 loop is CASSYRDRGVAFF. Here the CDR3 DNA reads TGTGCCAGCAGCTACCGGGACAGGGGGGTCGCTTTCTTT. The chain recombines TRBV7-9 with TRBJ1-1, with 11 bases aligning to TRBD1. The CDR3 sequence is 13 residues long. Germline CDR1 reads SEHNR; CDR2 reads FQNEAQ (reference sequence). Trimming removed 4 bases from V and 11 bases from J; junction bases left unmatched: 6.

V is TRBV5-1 and J is TRBJ2-7; 8 bases fit TRBD2. Germline V lookup: CDR1 SGHRS, CDR2 YFSETQ. The V and J ends lost 6 bases and 2 bases, in that order; junction bases with no gene match: 16. This CDR3 is 17 amino acids long. The CDR3 DNA reads as TGCGCCAGCACCCCGGGACCCCGAGCGGGAGACGCCTACGAGCAGTACTTC. Translating gives CASTPGPRAGDAYEQYF.

This chain joins TRBV7-9 and TRBJ1-4, with D maybe TRBD1 (6 bases). The length of the CDR3 is 15 residues. CDR1 and CDR2 from the germline V gene are SEHNR and FQNEAQ (reference sequence). V dropped 1 base and J dropped 4 bases, with 10 bases sitting between them. The DNA for the CDR3 is TGTGCCAGCAGCTTAGACAGGGCCTATAATGAAAAACTGTTTTTT. This codes for CASSLDRAYNEKLFF.

The chain links TRBV9 to TRBJ1-1; the D is unclear. V was cut by 1 base and J by 1 base, with 5 bases left in between. The germline V gene has CDR1 SGDLS and CDR2 YYNGEE. The CDR3 is 13 amino acids. The CDR3 is CASSVNPNTEAFF. In DNA, the CDR3 is TGTGCCAGCAGCGTAAATCCGAACACTGAAGCTTTCTTT.

The rearrangement joins TRBV10-3 to TRBJ2-7, with 13 bases matching TRBD2. The CDR3 is 14 residues long. V was pared by 8 bases and J by 0 bases, with 1 base of the junction left unmatched. Germline V gives CDR1 ENHRY, CDR2 SYGVKD. The CDR3 DNA follows: TGTGCCATCGGGACTAGCGGGATCTCCTACGAGCAGTACTTC. Encoded protein: CAIGTSGISYEQYF.

V and J are TRBV5-1 and TRBJ2-7, with TRBD2 identical over 11 bases. The germline CDR1 and CDR2 sequences are SGHRS and YFSETQ. After removal of 3 bases from V and 0 bases from J, the junction contained 11 bases not matched to a gene. The CDR3 is 18 residues long. CDR3 sequence reads: CASSSGLAADPSSYEQYF. CDR3 DNA sequence: TGCGCCAGCAGCTCGGGACTAGCGGCAGATCCCAGCTCCTACGAGCAGTACTTC.

This clone was recorded once. The V and J genes are TRBV16 and TRBJ1-1; D is undetermined. The CDR3 contains 14 residues. V was cut by 2 bases and J by 3 bases, with 10 bases left in between. Germline CDR1 KGHSY, CDR2 FQNENV. CDR3 DNA sequence: TGTGCCAGCAGCCAAGTTAGAGGGTACACTGAAGCTTTCTTT. Its protein is CASSQVRGYTEAFF.

This rearrangement joins TRBV4-1 to TRBJ1-2; 10 bases are a match to TRBD1. The length of the CDR3 is 15 residues. Germline V gene data show CDR1 as MGHRA and CDR2 as YSYEKL. V shed 2 bases, J shed 4 bases, and the junction held 4 bases outside the gene matches. The CDR3 coding sequence is TGCGCCAGCAGCCAACCGACAGGGGGCATCTATGGCTACACCTTC. Translating it yields CASSQPTGGIYGYTF.

V gene TRBV28 combines with J gene TRBJ1-4, with D tentatively TRBD1 (6 bases). This CDR3 contains 16 residues. Germline loops: CDR1 MDHEN, CDR2 SYDVKM. The V end lost 6 bases, the J end lost 7 bases, and 21 bases lay between the germline ends. CDR3 loop: CASSSKEGGRGEKLFF. The CDR3 region has the DNA TGTGCCAGCAGCTCAAAAGAGGGGGGCCGCGGTGAAAAACTGTTTTTT.

The chain employs TRBV30 and TRBJ2-1; a weak D match, TRBD2 (5 bases). The CDR3 runs to 15 residues. Germline V lookup: CDR1 GTSNPN, CDR2 SVGIG (reference sequence). V lost 4 bases and J lost 0, with 13 bases in between. Here the CDR3 reads CAWNGISSSYNEQFF. The DNA for the CDR3 is TGTGCCTGGAACGGGATCAGTAGCTCCTACAATGAGCAGTTCTTC. Full variable domain (rest looked up from reference TRBV30 and TRBJ2-1): SQTIHQWPATLVQPVGSPLSLECTVEGTSNPNLYWYRQAAGRGLQLLFYSVGIGQISSEVPQNLSASRPQDRQFILSSKKLLLSDSGFYLCAWNGISSSYNEQFFGPGTRLTVL.

Turning to this clone: This sample also contains other DNA sequences that code for the same CDR3. The CDR3 loop is CASSPGQGENTEAFF. The CDR3 bases are TGTGCCAGCTCACCAGGGCAAGGGGAAAACACTGAAGCTTTCTTT. This sequence joins TRBV18 and TRBJ1-1; tentative D call: TRBD1 (5 bases). This CDR3 spans 15 amino acids. Trimming pared 2 bases from V and 2 bases from J, leaving 12 bases between. Germline assignment: CDR1 KGHSH and CDR2 LQKENI.

This clone was detected only once. The chain carries TRBV7-2 and TRBJ2-1; the D is unclear. From germline, CDR1 is SGHTA and CDR2 FQGNSA. The CDR3 has 11 amino acids. The V gene lost 3 bases and the J gene lost 9 bases, with 6 bases spanning the gap. The CDR3 loop is CASSFFIEQFF. Here the CDR3 DNA reads TGTGCCAGCAGCTTTTTTATTGAGCAGTTCTTC.